Shown below are 17 T cell receptor beta chains from a single sample sequenced in a study of T cell repertoires in urothelial bladder cancer. The method was immunoSEQ multiplex PCR; TCRdb's version includes in-frame clones alone and lacks a portion of them. Of some 2,500 clones listed, approximately 72% are singletons. Sequencing was performed on bladder tissue. The source is a human donor with a benign inflammatory bladder lesion.

As for this clone: An end of the junction differs from the germline gene, which may be a read error. The J gene is TRBJ1-4, the V gene TRBV7-9; D is undetermined. The V gene's germline CDR1 is SEHNR and CDR2 FQNEAQ (reference sequence). The CDR3 consists of 11 residues. In DNA, the CDR3 is TGTGCCAGCAGCTCGCGGTCTCACTTGGTTTTT. Encoded protein: CASSSRSHLVF. Looking up the rest from reference TRBV7-9 and TRBJ1-4 gives the full variable domain: DTGVSQNPRHKITKRGQNVTFRCDPISEHNRLYWYRQTLGQGPEFLTYFQNEAQLEKSRLLSDRFSAERPKGSFSTLEIQRTEQGDSAMYLCASSSRSHLVFGSGTQLSVL.

This clone was counted a few times. The chain couples TRBV4-2 to TRBJ2-5; a weak D match, TRBD2 (6 bases). The germline V gene has CDR1 LGHNA and CDR2 YNFKEQ. The CDR3 runs to 15 residues. V lost 3 bases, J lost 2 bases, and 13 bases lay in between. CDR3 nucleotide sequence: TGTGCCAGCAGCCAGGGAAGCAGCGGGCAAGAGACCCAGTACTTC. Protein: CASSQGSSGQETQYF.

The chain joins TRBV27 to TRBJ1-3; no definite D call. This CDR3 is built from 12 residues. The V end was cut by 9 bases, the J end by 1 base, with 7 bases between. CDR1 and CDR2 (germline): MNHEY, SMNVEV (reference sequence). CDR3 protein: CASQDSGNTIYF. CDR3 sequence (DNA): TGTGCCAGTCAGGATTCTGGAAACACCATATATTTT.

The rearrangement uses TRBV5-1 and TRBJ2-3; TRBD1 matches 8 bases. CDR1 is SGHRS, CDR2 YFSETQ, per germline. The CDR3 length is 16 residues. V lost 0 bases to trimming and J lost 5 bases; unmatched junction nucleotides: 8. The CDR3 coding sequence is TGCGCCAGCAGCTTGGAGGGCAGGGGGCGCAAAGATACGCAGTATTTT. Its protein product is CASSLEGRGRKDTQYF. Complete variable domain (other parts from reference TRBV5-1 and TRBJ2-3): KAGVTQTPRYLIKTRGQQVTLSCSPISGHRSVSWYQQTPGQGLQFLFEYFSETQRNKGNFPGRFSGRQFSNSRSEMNVSTLELGDSALYLCASSLEGRGRKDTQYFGPGTRLTVL.

The V gene is TRBV19, the J gene TRBJ2-3; 11 bases align to TRBD2. CDR1 and CDR2 from the germline V gene are LNHDA and SQIVND (reference sequence). The CDR3 covers 16 residues. Trimming removed 3 bases from V and 3 bases from J; junction bases left unmatched: 5. CDR3 sequence: CASSIATSGKTDTQYF. CDR3 in DNA: TGTGCCAGTAGTATTGCGACTAGCGGGAAGACAGATACGCAGTATTTT.

This chain links TRBV10-3 with TRBJ2-7; D might be TRBD1 (5 bases). CDR1 is ENHRY and CDR2 is SYGVKD in the germline V gene. V lost 6 bases, J lost 0 bases, and 9 bases lay in between. CDR3 length equals 13 residues. Here the CDR3 DNA reads TGTGCCATCAGAGGGGATGACTCCTACGAGCAGTACTTC. Encoded protein: CAIRGDDSYEQYF.

The chain couples TRBV29-1 to TRBJ1-5, with D unclear. The germline V gene has CDR1 SQVTM and CDR2 ANQGSEA. CDR3 size: 13 residues. Trimming took off 2 bases at V and 1 base at J, with 6 bases between the two ends. CDR3 region: CSVEKDSNQPQHF. The CDR3 coding sequence is TGCAGCGTTGAAAAGGACAGCAATCAGCCCCAGCATTTT.

This chain uses TRBV6-5 with TRBJ1-5, with D maybe TRBD1 (6 bases). Germline V gene sequence: CDR1 MNHEY, CDR2 SVGAGI. V gave up 2 bases and J gave up 5 bases, with 10 bases separating them. The CDR3 extends over 14 amino acids. In DNA form, the CDR3 reads TGTGCCAGCAGTTACGGGACAAAATATCAGCCCCAGCATTTT. It encodes CASSYGTKYQPQHF.

V and J are TRBV11-2 and TRBJ1-2; D remains unclear. Trimming cost V 3 bases and J 7 bases, with 15 bases left between them. Looked up from germline, CDR1 is SGHAT and CDR2 is FQNNGV. CDR3 length equals 14 residues. The CDR3 sequence is CASSFGSGFLGYTF. CDR3 in DNA: TGTGCCAGCAGCTTTGGAAGCGGTTTTCTTGGCTACACCTTC.

The CDR3 loop reads CASSMTGGLQETQYF. Written as DNA, the CDR3 is TGTGCCAGCAGCATGACGGGTGGACTCCAAGAGACCCAGTACTTC. V and J are TRBV7-9 and TRBJ2-5; perhaps TRBD2 as D (5 bases). The CDR3 is 15 residues long. CDR1 and CDR2 (germline): SEHNR, FQNEAQ (reference sequence). V shed 5 bases and J shed 1 base, with 14 bases lying between them.

V is TRBV10-3 and J is TRBJ2-2, with a weak D call TRBD1 (6 bases). The CDR3 consists of 12 residues. Between the trimmed V and J ends, which lost 5 bases and 6 bases, there was a span of 7 bases. CDR1 is ENHRY and CDR2 is SYGVKD in the germline V gene. CDR3 nucleotide sequence: TGTGCCATCAGTACAGGGTCCGGGGAGCTGTTTTTT. The encoded protein is CAISTGSGELFF.

About this clone itself: A junction boundary mismatches the germline segment, possibly from a read error. The chain joins TRBV28 to TRBJ1-1; D is undetermined. This CDR3 spans 13 amino acids. Per germline, CDR1 MDHEN and CDR2 SYDVKM. CDR3 sequence reads: CAGSRPHATEAFF. The DNA of the CDR3 is TGTGCCGGCAGTCGACCCCACGCAACTGAAGCTTTCTTT.

This chain links TRBV5-4 with TRBJ2-3; TRBD2 aligns across 7 bases. The CDR3 consists of 15 residues. The germline V gene encodes CDR1 SGHNT and CDR2 YYREEE (reference sequence). After removal of 4 bases from V and 4 bases from J, the junction contained 9 bases not matched to a gene. The chain's CDR3 is CASSLRAGVSDTQYF. The CDR3 bases are TGTGCCAGCAGCCTCAGGGCGGGAGTATCAGATACGCAGTATTTT.

This clone appeared a single time. V and J are TRBV25-1 and TRBJ2-5; 10 bases match TRBD1. With 5 bases clipped from V and 4 bases from J, the junction kept 7 bases outside the gene matches. The CDR3 is 15 residues long. Germline CDR1 MGHDK, CDR2 SYGVNS. The CDR3 region has the DNA TGTGCCAGCAGTTTAGGACAGGGGGTGCTAGAGACCCAGTACTTC. Protein product: CASSLGQGVLETQYF. Combining the CDR3 with reference TRBV25-1 and TRBJ2-5 gives the whole variable domain EADIYQTPRYLVIGTGKKITLECSQTMGHDKMYWYQQDPGMELHLIHYSYGVNSTEKGDLSSESTVSRIRTEHFPLTLESARPSHTSQYLCASSLGQGVLETQYFGPGTRLLVL.

The CDR3 spells CASSPTSGDYEQYV. The CDR3 coding sequence is TGTGCCAGCTCACCGACTAGCGGGGACTACGAGCAGTACGTC. The gene calls are TRBV18 and TRBJ2-7, with 11 bases fitting TRBD2. Trimming at V came to 3 bases and at J to 3 bases, leaving 1 base not matched to a gene. The germline V gene has CDR1 KGHSH and CDR2 LQKENI. This CDR3 spans 14 amino acids.

The chain carries TRBV9 and TRBJ1-6; no clear D gene. V dropped 7 bases and J dropped 5 bases, with 13 bases sitting between them. The CDR3 has 14 residues. In germline, CDR1 is SGDLS, CDR2 YYNGEE. The chain's CDR3 is CASGGVWNNSPLHF. The DNA for the CDR3 is TGTGCCAGCGGTGGGGTATGGAATAATTCACCCCTCCACTTT.

This clone has more than one count but fewer than ten. V usage is TRBV7-9 and J usage is TRBJ1-4; D uncertain. The length of the CDR3 is 14 residues. Germline assignment: CDR1 SEHNR and CDR2 FQNEAQ (reference sequence). Trimming cost V 5 bases and J 6 bases, with 13 bases left between them. CDR3 loop: CASSVDSFYEKLFF. Here the CDR3 DNA reads TGTGCCAGCAGCGTGGACTCGTTTTATGAAAAACTGTTTTTT.